These T cell receptor beta chains were read from a single sample in a study of post-analysis software for immune sequencing data. TCRdb reprocessed the PCR reads with MiXCR, giving one entry per CDR3 protein. The repertoire holds approximately 460,000 distinct CDR3 sequences, with under 55% as singletons. The sequenced sample was blood. The receptor source for this set is a girl between 5 and 17 years old with multiple sclerosis. CDR3s include the opening cysteine and the closing phenylalanine or tryptophan. D genes are given only for firm matches. Not every row has a clone size; where given, it reads once, few, many or a size class.

abundance	v_gene	len	d_gene	j_gene	CDR3aa	CDR3nt
-	TRBV5-6	16	-	TRBJ2-4	CASSWETRGGKNIQYF	TGTGCCAGCAGCTGGGAGACCCGTGGAGGGAAAAACATTCAGTACTTC
once	TRBV28	15	TRBD2	TRBJ2-1	CASSLGSGSLNEQFF	TGTGCCAGCAGTTTGGGTAGCGGGAGTTTAAATGAGCAGTTCTTC
few	TRBV19	16	-	TRBJ2-4	CASSGRTWLAKNIQYF	TGTGCCAGTAGTGGACGGACGTGGCTAGCCAAAAACATTCAGTACTTC
-	TRBV7-2	15	TRBD2	TRBJ2-3	CASSLGGRTPDTQYF	TGTGCCAGCAGCTTGGGCGGGAGGACGCCAGATACGCAGTATTTT
few	TRBV5-1	16	TRBD1	TRBJ2-7	CASSYLGQGVFYEQYF	TGCGCCAGCAGCTATCTCGGACAGGGGGTCTTCTACGAGCAGTACTTC
-	TRBV7-2	15	TRBD2	TRBJ2-3	CASSLAERGTDTQYF	TGTGCCAGCAGCTTAGCCGAGCGGGGTACAGATACGCAGTATTTT
-	TRBV5-6	17	TRBD1	TRBJ1-1	CASSLVIGTGRNTEAFF	TGTGCCAGCAGCTTGGTTATCGGGACAGGGAGGAACACTGAAGCTTTCTTT
-	TRBV7-3	16	TRBD2	TRBJ2-3	CASSPSGGGSTDTQYF	TGTGCCAGCAGCCCCTCGGGAGGGGGGAGCACAGATACGCAGTATTTT
-	TRBV29-1	14	TRBD1	TRBJ2-1	CSVADRGFYNEQFF	TGCAGCGTAGCTGACAGGGGGTTCTACAATGAGCAGTTCTTC
-	TRBV21-1	13	-	TRBJ2-1	CASTRGADNEQFF	TGTGCCAGCACCAGGGGGGCAGACAATGAGCAGTTCTTC
once	TRBV14	20	-	TRBJ2-6	CASSPQGGHLISSGANVLTF	TGTGCCAGCAGCCCTCAGGGGGGACATCTTATATCTTCTGGGGCCAACGTCCTGACTTTC
few	TRBV7-2	13	-	TRBJ2-3	CASSPTPPDTQYF	TGTGCCAGCAGCCCCACTCCCCCAGATACGCAGTATTTT
-	TRBV19	15	-	TRBJ2-3	CASSPRRDREDTQYF	TGTGCCAGTAGTCCACGTCGTGATAGGGAAGATACGCAGTATTTT
-	TRBV19	14	-	TRBJ2-1	CASSIASLASEQFF	TGTGCCAGTAGTATAGCCTCACTAGCAAGTGAGCAGTTCTTC
-	TRBV28	14	-	TRBJ2-7	CASSGSGGAYEQYF	TGTGCCAGCAGTGGTAGCGGAGGGGCCTACGAGCAGTACTTC
few	TRBV20-1	13	-	TRBJ2-5	CSARADSRGTQYF	TGCAGTGCCCGGGCGGACAGCCGAGGGACCCAGTACTTC
few	TRBV12-3/TRBV12-4	13	-	TRBJ2-7	CASSFRLAYEQYF	TGTGCCAGCAGTTTTCGTTTAGCCTACGAGCAGTACTTC
once	TRBV28	16	TRBD2	TRBJ2-1	CASSFARGAGSGEQFF	TGTGCCAGCAGTTTTGCCCGGGGAGCGGGATCGGGTGAGCAGTTCTTC
-	TRBV19	12	-	TRBJ2-1	CASSMTANEQFF	TGTGCCAGTAGTATGACGGCCAATGAGCAGTTCTTC
-	TRBV27	15	TRBD1	TRBJ1-4	CASSPTKDREEKLFF	TGTGCCAGCAGTCCAACAAAGGACAGGGAGGAAAAACTGTTTTTT
-	TRBV11-2	16	TRBD2	TRBJ2-3	CASSLSLAGGGDTQYF	TGTGCCAGCAGCTTATCGCTAGCGGGAGGTGGAGATACGCAGTATTTT
-	TRBV29-1	15	-	TRBJ2-7	CSVLPGHTSSYEQYF	TGCAGCGTTCTCCCGGGACACACAAGCTCCTACGAGCAGTACTTC
-	TRBV15	16	TRBD2	TRBJ2-1	CATSRPGTSVGNEQFF	TGTGCCACCAGCCGACCCGGGACTAGCGTTGGCAATGAGCAGTTCTTC
-	TRBV27	14	-	TRBJ2-7	CASSSGRTSYEQYF	TGTGCCAGCAGTTCGGGACGGACGTCCTACGAGCAGTACTTC
few	TRBV6-5	16	TRBD2	TRBJ2-5	CASSSLTSGSSETQYF	TGTGCCAGCAGTTCTTTGACTAGCGGGAGCAGTGAGACCCAGTACTTC
once	TRBV7-9	16	TRBD2	TRBJ2-1	CASSFPGRSSYNEQFF	TGTGCCAGCAGCTTCCCCGGGAGGAGCTCCTACAATGAGCAGTTCTTC
-	TRBV5-1	15	TRBD2	TRBJ2-1	CASSLDTSGIREQFF	TGCGCCAGCAGCTTGGATACTAGCGGGATTCGTGAGCAGTTCTTC
few	TRBV6-2/TRBV6-3	16	TRBD2	TRBJ2-1	CASSYPPSGRTNEQFF	TGTGCCAGCAGTTATCCTCCTAGCGGGAGAACGAATGAGCAGTTCTTC
few	TRBV12-3/TRBV12-4	15	TRBD2	TRBJ2-1	CASSRGLAGANEQFF	TGTGCCAGCAGCCGGGGACTAGCGGGAGCCAACGAGCAGTTCTTC
-	TRBV7-2	15	-	TRBJ2-7	CASSLEGGTSYEQYF	TGTGCCAGCAGCTTAGAGGGCGGGACTTCCTACGAGCAGTACTTC
few	TRBV7-2	15	-	TRBJ1-4	CASSLNSGVYEKLFF	TGTGCCAGCAGCTTAAACTCAGGGGTATACGAAAAACTGTTTTTT
few	TRBV6-5	14	-	TRBJ2-3	CASSPSTRGDTQYF	TGTGCCAGCAGTCCCTCGACTAGGGGAGATACGCAGTATTTT
-	TRBV3-1	12	-	TRBJ2-2	CASSEGYGELFF	TGTGCCAGCAGCGAGGGGTACGGGGAGCTGTTTTTT
-	TRBV5-1	15	-	TRBJ1-1	CASSPEQGRRTEAFF	TGCGCCAGCAGCCCCGAACAGGGACGAAGGACTGAAGCTTTCTTT
-	TRBV6-1	13	-	TRBJ2-7	CASIMPGADEQYF	TGTGCCAGCATTATGCCAGGGGCGGACGAGCAGTACTTC
-	TRBV7-3	15	-	TRBJ2-1	CASSLEGQLYNEQFF	TGTGCCAGCAGCTTAGAAGGACAACTCTACAATGAGCAGTTCTTC
few	TRBV7-2	13	-	TRBJ2-7	CASSPYILDEQYF	TGTGCCAGCAGCCCATACATTTTGGACGAGCAGTACTTC
once	TRBV5-1	15	-	TRBJ2-3	CASSLALGKGDTQYF	TGCGCCAGCAGCTTGGCATTAGGGAAGGGAGATACGCAGTATTTT
-	TRBV28	15	-	TRBJ1-2	CASGHPTGESYGYTF	TGTGCCAGCGGACACCCCACGGGGGAGAGCTATGGCTACACCTTC
once	TRBV7-2	11	-	TRBJ2-3	CASSLDGAQYF	TGTGCCAGCAGCTTAGATGGTGCGCAGTATTTT
-	TRBV20-1	12	-	TRBJ2-7	CSASGAAHEQYF	TGCAGTGCTAGTGGGGCAGCCCACGAGCAGTACTTC
few	TRBV5-6	14	TRBD2	TRBJ2-1	CASSPPGGTREQFF	TGTGCCAGCAGCCCCCCGGGAGGGACAAGGGAGCAGTTCTTC
-	TRBV28	13	-	TRBJ1-2	CASSIGTKRGYTF	TGTGCCAGCAGTATTGGGACAAAGCGTGGCTACACCTTC
few	TRBV5-1	15	TRBD2	TRBJ2-5	CASSLLAGNQETQYF	TGCGCCAGCAGCTTGCTAGCGGGGAACCAAGAGACCCAGTACTTC
-	TRBV19	17	TRBD2	TRBJ2-3	CASSRRNSGTLTDTQYF	TGTGCCAGTAGTCGGCGGAATAGCGGGACCCTCACAGATACGCAGTATTTT
-	TRBV7-8	16	-	TRBJ1-2	CASSLVRVEKPDGYTF	TGTGCCAGTAGCTTAGTACGTGTGGAGAAACCGGATGGCTACACCTTC
few	TRBV20-1	15	TRBD2	TRBJ2-1	CSTLTGLAGDNEQFF	TGCAGCACACTCACCGGACTAGCGGGAGACAATGAGCAGTTCTTC